Below, one TCR beta chain is given with its context. Its antigen is unknown. V lost 8 bases and J lost 7; bases outside the gene matches: 7. CDR1 and CDR2 (germline): WSHSY, SAAADI. This CDR3 region has 13 residues. TCRdb used MiXCR to reprocess the 5' RACE reads, holding one entry per CDR3 protein. The profile shows approximately 230,000 distinct CDR3 sequences, over 11% of them singletons. Healthy Caucasians supplied all donations. This specimen comes from a study of identical twins. Findings and limits, study-wide: Zero-insertion analyses might be partly confounded by invariant T cells like MAIT and iNKT. Twins showed weaker excess sharing in their beta out-of-frame sequences. Memory repertoires lacked the insertion deficit that abundant cord blood beta clonotypes showed.

The J gene is TRBJ2-2, the V gene TRBV10-2, with 7 bases fitting TRBD1. This clonotype was obtained from a woman between 18 and 30 years old in good health. Sequenced sample: memory (CD45RO+) T cells sorted from blood. The CDR3 sequence: CASGAQGVGELFF. The DNA of the CDR3 is TGCGCCAGCGGGGCCCAGGGGGTCGGGGAGCTGTTTTTT.